These 7 T cell receptor beta chains were all obtained from the same sample, sequenced in a study of CD8 T cells in ankylosing spondylitis. TCRdb fed the 5' RACE reads into MiXCR, producing one record per CDR3 protein. The table lists approximately 45,000 distinct CDR3 sequences, about 11% of them singletons, with 1.1% to 1.5% in the top ten. The sequenced sample was blood, either unsorted or a sorted T cell fraction (not recorded which). The receptors were gathered from a male donor with ankylosing spondylitis or in good health (not recorded which).

This clonotype was recorded at least ten times. CDR3 sequence: CAINRRGLTNTGELFF. The CDR3 DNA is TGTGCCATCAATAGAAGAGGGCTAACGAACACCGGGGAGCTGTTTTTT. The rearrangement links TRBV10-3 to TRBJ2-2; TRBD2 might be the D (5 bases). Germline-derived CDR1 and CDR2 are ENHRY and SYGVKD. Trimming left V 7 bases short and J 0 bases short, with 15 bases between. The CDR3 extends over 16 amino acids.

This clonotype has a count of ten or more. The chain combines TRBV30 with TRBJ1-5; no clear D gene. This CDR3 comprises 13 residues. The germline V gene has CDR1 GTSNPN and CDR2 SVGIG (reference sequence). Trimming left V 1 base short and J 5 bases short, with 9 bases between. The CDR3 nucleotides are TGTGCCTGGAGTGCGGGCGGGGATCAGCCCCAGCATTTT. It is translated as CAWSAGGDQPQHF.

This clonotype is classed as medium-sized. V and J are TRBV12-3 or TRBV12-4 and TRBJ2-1; TRBD2 aligns across 9 bases. The V gene end was trimmed by 6 bases and the J gene end by 9 bases; junction bases not matched to a gene: 18. The CDR3 extends over 17 amino acids. The chain's CDR3 is CASSSPGVAGVGAEQFF. The CDR3 nucleotides are TGTGCCAGCAGCTCTCCGGGGGTAGCGGGGGTCGGTGCTGAGCAGTTCTTC.

This clonotype was seen ten or more times. The chain joins TRBV20-1 to TRBJ2-3; the D gene is possibly TRBD2 (6 bases). The CDR3 sequence is 14 residues long. Germline CDR1 reads DFQATT; CDR2 reads SNEGSKA (reference sequence). Between the trimmed V and J ends, which lost 3 bases and 2 bases, there was a span of 12 bases. The CDR3 is CSARERAFTDTQYF. The CDR3 DNA reads as TGCAGTGCTAGGGAGCGGGCGTTCACAGATACGCAGTATTTT.

There are a few counts of this clonotype. The CDR3 DNA sequence: TGTGCCAGCAGTTACGGCAGCAATTCACCCCTCCACTTT. Translation: CASSYGSNSPLHF. The chain uses TRBV6-5 and TRBJ1-6; no clear D. Germline CDR1 and CDR2: MNHEY and SVGAGI. CDR3 length: 13 residues. The V end was cut by 2 bases, the J end by 7 bases, with 6 bases between.

By share, this clonotype ranks as medium-sized. V gene TRBV5-5 combines with J gene TRBJ2-7; unclear D gene. V was clipped by 0 bases and J by 0 bases, with 10 bases between them. Germline V gives CDR1 SGHKS, CDR2 YYEKEE (reference sequence). The CDR3 has 15 residues. The CDR3 reads CASSLGHLSSYEQYF. CDR3 nucleotide sequence: TGTGCCAGCAGCTTGGGTCACCTGAGCTCCTACGAGCAGTACTTC.

This clonotype has a count of ten or more. The chain is built from TRBV6-1 and TRBJ2-3, with D possibly being TRBD1 (6 bases). This CDR3 comprises 17 residues. Germline loops: CDR1 MNHNS, CDR2 SASEGT. With 5 bases removed from V and 2 bases from J, the gap between germline ends came to 20 bases. The chain's CDR3 is CASSPYRGGINTDTQYF. The CDR3 DNA follows: TGTGCCAGCAGTCCGTACCGAGGGGGTATTAACACAGATACGCAGTATTTT.